This section outlines one T cell receptor beta chain sequence together with its context. Its specificity is unknown. The CDR3 totals 15 residues. Trimming removed 0 bases at V and 1 base at J, with 9 bases between. CDR1 and CDR2 from the germline V gene are SGHDN and FVKESK. Surgery without prior neoadjuvant therapy was the treatment of the selected pancreatic ductal adenocarcinoma patients. The data are from a study of T cells in pancreatic ductal adenocarcinoma. Points from the study as a whole: Compared with tumor, blood showed more total productive templates and roughly 8.1-fold more clonotypes.

The table came from immunoSEQ multiplex PCR; TCRdb's copy has only in-frame clones and leaves some out. The data show around 15,000 clones, about 93% seen once. This sequence joins TRBV14 and TRBJ1-1; D uncertain. This TCR was recovered from a human donor with pancreatic ductal adenocarcinoma. Sequenced material: PBMCs. Here the CDR3 reads CASSQDQVRNTEAFF. CDR3 DNA sequence: TGTGCCAGCAGCCAAGATCAAGTGCGGAACACTGAAGCTTTCTTT.